This passage covers 17 T cell receptor beta chains from one sample sequenced in a study of T-cell memory formation after mild COVID-19. TCRdb re-called the 5' RACE reads with MiXCR, one entry per CDR3 protein. The sample shows hundreds of thousands of distinct CDR3 sequences, about 23% of them seen only once. Specimen: PBMCs or a T cell subset sorted from them (not recorded which). Source of these receptors: an adult woman who had mild COVID-19 (a few samples of this study predate the infection). Cell type and time point are not known.

A few counts support this clonotype. This chain links TRBV4-1 with TRBJ2-7; tentatively, D is TRBD1 (6 bases). The CDR3 has 16 amino acids. Deletions cut 1 base from V and 2 bases from J, with 15 bases between. Germline V lookup: CDR1 MGHRA, CDR2 YSYEKL. DNA for the CDR3: TGCGCCAGCAGCCAAGCCAGTAGGACAGCCACCTACGAGCAGTACTTC. Its translation: CASSQASRTATYEQYF.

This chain joins TRBV25-1 and TRBJ2-7, with D tentatively TRBD2 (6 bases). Trimming shortened V by 2 bases and J by 2 bases, and 22 bases separated the two germline ends. Germline assignment: CDR1 MGHDK and CDR2 SYGVNS. The CDR3 sequence is 18 residues long. CDR3 protein: CASSERGGGGAYAYEQYF. CDR3 coding DNA: TGTGCCAGCAGTGAAAGAGGTGGCGGCGGGGCTTACGCCTACGAGCAGTACTTC.

Only a few counts were recorded for this clonotype. The gene calls are TRBV3-1 and TRBJ2-5; TRBD1 agrees at 7 bases. The CDR3 is 15 residues long. V gave up 0 bases and J gave up 5 bases; unmatched junction bases: 6. Germline values: CDR1 LGHDT, CDR2 YNNKEL (reference sequence). CDR3 sequence reads: CASSQEATGAETQYF. Written as DNA, the CDR3 is TGTGCCAGCAGCCAAGAGGCCACAGGGGCGGAGACCCAGTACTTC.

This clonotype was counted a few times. The chain combines TRBV12-3 or TRBV12-4 with TRBJ2-7, with D perhaps matching TRBD1 (5 bases). CDR3 length: 13 residues. Deletions cut 5 bases from V and 6 bases from J, with 14 bases between. The CDR3 sequence is CASSPMGPIEQYF. Here the CDR3 DNA reads TGTGCCAGCAGTCCCATGGGGCCTATCGAGCAGTACTTC.

This sequence joins TRBV5-1 and TRBJ2-1; TRBD2 matches 16 bases. CDR3 length: 17 amino acids. The germline V gene has CDR1 SGHRS and CDR2 YFSETQ. Trimming at V came to 4 bases and at J to 2 bases, leaving 3 bases not matched to a gene. Written as DNA, the CDR3 is TGCGCCAGCAGCGCGGGACTAGCGGGAGGGACCTACAATGAGCAGTTCTTC. Residues: CASSAGLAGGTYNEQFF.

This clonotype has a handful of counts. The CDR3 region is CSARVYTEAFF. Written as DNA, the CDR3 is TGCAGTGCTAGAGTATACACTGAAGCTTTCTTT. J is TRBJ1-1 and V is TRBV20-1; D is unclear. Trimming removed 1 base at V and 3 bases at J, with 3 bases between. Germline V lookup: CDR1 DFQATT, CDR2 SNEGSKA (reference sequence). This CDR3 has 11 amino acids.

The chain joins TRBV24-1 to TRBJ1-5; D remains unclear. The V gene lost 2 bases and the J gene lost 0 bases, with 4 bases spanning the gap. CDR1 and CDR2 (germline): KGHDR, SFDVKD. The CDR3 contains 14 residues. The DNA of the CDR3 is TGTGCCACCAGTGATTGGGATAGCAATCAGCCCCAGCATTTT. It codes for CATSDWDSNQPQHF.

The chain has TRBV5-5 and TRBJ2-2; tentative D call: TRBD2 (6 bases). Germline CDR1 SGHKS, CDR2 YYEKEE (reference sequence). The CDR3 loop spans 16 amino acids. Trimming removed 2 bases at V and 6 bases at J, with 17 bases between. CDR3 protein: CASSFFVTRVAGELFF. The CDR3 bases are TGTGCCAGCAGCTTTTTCGTGACTAGGGTCGCCGGGGAGCTGTTTTTT.

There are a few counts of this clonotype. The V gene is TRBV4-1, the J gene TRBJ2-1; TRBD2 matches at 14 bases. With 3 bases clipped from V and 7 bases from J, the junction kept 2 bases outside the gene matches. This CDR3 comprises 15 residues. Looked up from germline, CDR1 is MGHRA and CDR2 is YSYEKL. The CDR3 is CASSQTSGRGNEQFF. The CDR3 coding sequence is TGCGCCAGCAGCCAGACTAGCGGGAGGGGTAATGAGCAGTTCTTC.

The rearrangement uses TRBV20-1 and TRBJ2-7; TRBD1 aligns across 11 bases. Germline trimming cut 4 bases from V and 0 bases from J; bases unmatched to any gene: 8. CDR1 is DFQATT, CDR2 SNEGSKA, per germline (reference sequence). CDR3 length: 16 residues. CDR3 nucleotides: TGCAGTGCTACCGCCGGACAGGGGGCTGGCTCCTACGAGCAGTACTTC. Translation: CSATAGQGAGSYEQYF.

This clonotype appeared a few times. The J gene is TRBJ1-1, the V gene TRBV7-3, with D perhaps matching TRBD1 (5 bases). Germline V gene sequence: CDR1 SGHTA, CDR2 FQGTGA. The ends were cut back, 6 bases at V and 3 bases at J, with 11 bases in the middle. The CDR3 length is 13 residues. CDR3 DNA sequence: TGTGCCAGCAGTTTACGGGGGGACACTGAAGCTTTCTTT. Its translation is CASSLRGDTEAFF.

In its sample, this clonotype was seen a few times. The chain carries TRBV7-9 and TRBJ2-5; a possible D gene is TRBD1 (5 bases). The CDR3 loop spans 16 amino acids. V lost 3 bases and J 2 bases, leaving 16 bases between the germline ends. Germline-derived CDR1 and CDR2 are SEHNR and FQNEAQ (reference sequence). The chain's CDR3 is CASSFGAPRGQETQYF. As DNA, the CDR3 is TGTGCCAGCAGCTTTGGCGCACCAAGGGGACAAGAGACCCAGTACTTC.

This sequence joins TRBV24-1 and TRBJ1-3, with D unresolved. Germline assignment: CDR1 KGHDR and CDR2 SFDVKD. V lost 0 bases, J lost 4 bases, and 3 bases lay in between. The CDR3 has 13 amino acids. The CDR3 nucleotides read TGTGCCACCAGTGATTTGCTAGGAAACACCATATATTTT. Translating gives CATSDLLGNTIYF.

V usage is TRBV4-2 and J usage is TRBJ1-1, with unresolved D. The germline gives CDR1 LGHNA, CDR2 YNFKEQ. V was cut by 4 bases and J by 1 base, with 13 bases left in between. The CDR3 spans 15 residues. The CDR3 DNA is TGTGCCAGCAGCCCCAACCTCGGACGGAACACTGAAGCTTTCTTT. It yields the protein CASSPNLGRNTEAFF.

V usage is TRBV29-1 and J usage is TRBJ1-1; tentative D call: TRBD1 (5 bases). Germline V lookup: CDR1 SQVTM, CDR2 ANQGSEA. The germline V and J ends were trimmed by 7 bases and 11 bases, with 17 bases remaining between them. The CDR3 covers 11 residues. In nucleotides, the CDR3 is TGCAGCGGGGATCAGGGAGCGGAGGCTTTCTTT. It codes for CSGDQGAEAFF.

The genes are TRBV12-3 or TRBV12-4 and TRBJ1-5; 7 bases are shared with TRBD1. V was pared by 8 bases and J by 3 bases, with 4 bases of the junction left unmatched. The CDR3 totals 13 residues. The CDR3 region is CASGDRANQPQHF. CDR3 sequence (DNA): TGTGCCAGCGGCGACAGGGCCAATCAGCCCCAGCATTTT.

The chain is built from TRBV12-3 or TRBV12-4 and TRBJ2-7; 8 bases map to TRBD1. CDR3 length: 15 amino acids. Trimming at V came to 1 base and at J to 5 bases, leaving 7 bases not matched to a gene. CDR3 sequence reads: CASSLEGQGTHEQYF. The CDR3 DNA reads TGTGCCAGCAGTTTAGAAGGACAGGGAACCCACGAGCAGTACTTC.